Below are 25 T cell receptor beta chains sequenced from a single sample in a study of control samples from healthy donors and cancer patients. Profiled with immunoSEQ multiplex PCR; TCRdb holds only in-frame clones, not every one. The sample lists about 170,000 clones, approximately 90% occurring once. The sequenced sample was blood. The receptors were gathered from a man aged 25 to 40 in good health.

V gene TRBV11-2 combines with J gene TRBJ2-1, with D perhaps TRBD1 (6 bases). Deletions cut 5 bases from V and 9 bases from J, with 17 bases between. There are 14 residues in the CDR3. Per the germline V gene, CDR1 is SGHAT and CDR2 is FQNNGV. Written as DNA, the CDR3 is TGTGCCAGCAGCCTTAGCGCCCAAGGGGGTGAGCAGTTCTTC. Translated, it gives CASSLSAQGGEQFF.

V gene TRBV10-3 combines with J gene TRBJ1-4; D not certain. This CDR3 is built from 14 residues. Germline V gene sequence: CDR1 ENHRY, CDR2 SYGVKD. V gave up 7 bases and J gave up 12 bases, with 21 bases separating them. In nucleotides, the CDR3 is TGTGCCATCAAAAACCGTAACAGTTCTTCGGAACTGTTTTTT. Its translation is CAIKNRNSSSELFF.

Here the CDR3 DNA reads TGTGCCACCAGTGAAGGCGACAGGGGAAAAGGCTACACCTTC. Its protein product is CATSEGDRGKGYTF. This chain joins TRBV24-1 and TRBJ1-2; 8 bases match TRBD1. The CDR3 spans 14 residues. Germline values: CDR1 KGHDR, CDR2 SFDVKD. After removal of 4 bases from V and 8 bases from J, the junction contained 8 bases not matched to a gene.

The rearrangement joins TRBV7-9 to TRBJ2-1, with unresolved D. The V gene lost 5 bases and the J gene lost 7 bases, with 9 bases spanning the gap. CDR3 length: 12 residues. Germline values: CDR1 SEHNR, CDR2 FQNEAQ (reference sequence). CDR3 sequence: CASSAFGNEQFF. CDR3 sequence (DNA): TGTGCCAGCAGCGCTTTTGGGAATGAGCAGTTCTTC. Full variable domain (remainder filled in from reference TRBV7-9 and TRBJ2-1): DTGVSQNPRHKITKRGQNVTFRCDPISEHNRLYWYRQTLGQGPEFLTYFQNEAQLEKSRLLSDRFSAERPKGSFSTLEIQRTEQGDSAMYLCASSAFGNEQFFGPGTRLTVL.

The chain uses TRBV6-2 or TRBV6-3 and TRBJ1-5; D is uncertain. The ends were cut back, 2 bases at V and 5 bases at J, with 7 bases in the middle. This CDR3 is built from 13 residues. CDR1 MNHEY and CDR2 SVGEGT come from the germline V gene. CDR3 loop: CASSYGGHQPQHF. The DNA for the CDR3 is TGTGCCAGCAGTTACGGCGGACATCAGCCCCAGCATTTT.

This clone was seen just once. The V gene is TRBV23-1, the J gene TRBJ1-1; D unclear. TRBV23-1 is an ORF, and what it does is uncertain. The V end lost 6 bases, the J end lost 3 bases, and 11 bases lay between the germline ends. This CDR3 region has 13 residues. This CDR3 reads CASSPTTDTEAFF. CDR3 nucleotide sequence: TGCGCCAGCAGCCCGACCACAGACACTGAAGCTTTCTTT.

The V and J genes are TRBV3-1 (or the pseudogene TRBV3-2) and TRBJ2-3, with D possibly being TRBD2 (6 bases). V was shortened by 5 bases and J by 7 bases, with 28 bases between the two germline ends. The CDR3 contains 18 residues. Germline loops: CDR1 LGHDT, CDR2 YNNKEL (reference sequence). The CDR3 region is CASSAPMDIAERRNTQYF. Written as DNA, the CDR3 is TGTGCCAGCAGCGCCCCGATGGATATAGCGGAGCGCAGGAATACGCAGTATTTT.

This chain connects TRBV7-9 to TRBJ2-1; no clear D. The germline V gene has CDR1 SEHNR and CDR2 FQNEAQ (reference sequence). Trimming removed 5 bases at V and 15 bases at J, with 14 bases between. This CDR3 spans 11 amino acids. The CDR3, as DNA: TGTGCCAGCAGCCCTCTATTGAAGGCGTTCTTC. The encoded protein is CASSPLLKAFF.

The chain employs TRBV9 and TRBJ2-7, with 7 bases fitting TRBD2. The CDR3 has 14 amino acids. Per the germline V gene, CDR1 is SGDLS and CDR2 is YYNGEE. Trimming took 4 bases from V and 3 from J; bases not matched to a gene: 7. In nucleotides, the CDR3 is TGTGCCAGCAGCTCCACGGGACTAAACTACGAGCAGTACTTC. Its protein is CASSSTGLNYEQYF.

This clone was seen a single time. The V call is TRBV28, the J call TRBJ2-1; possible D gene TRBD2, 6 bases. Trimming took off 7 bases at V and 2 bases at J, with 12 bases between the two ends. The CDR3 extends over 14 amino acids. The V gene's germline CDR1 is MDHEN and CDR2 SYDVKM. In nucleotides, the CDR3 is TGTGCCAGCAAAAGCGGGTCTACCTACAATGAGCAGTTCTTC. This gives the protein CASKSGSTYNEQFF.

The V gene is TRBV7-9, the J gene TRBJ2-7, with D possibly TRBD1 on 5 matching bases. CDR3 size: 12 residues. Per germline, CDR1 SEHNR and CDR2 FQNEAQ (reference sequence). Trimming stripped 2 bases from V and 6 bases from J, with 8 bases between. The CDR3 here is CASSLPDSEQYF. DNA for the CDR3: TGTGCCAGCAGCTTACCAGACAGCGAGCAGTACTTC.

Notes on this clone: Germline and junction disagree at one end, which may indicate a read error. CDR3 amino acids: CATSDTNYGYTF. The DNA of the CDR3 is TGTGCCACGAGTGACACGAACTATGGCTACACCTTC. This rearrangement joins TRBV24-1 to TRBJ1-2; D is unclear. Per the germline V gene, CDR1 is KGHDR and CDR2 is SFDVKD. CDR3 length: 12 amino acids.

The rearrangement uses TRBV9 and TRBJ2-1; D gene uncertain. V was trimmed by 4 bases and J by 0 bases, leaving 5 bases between them. Germline V gene data show CDR1 as SGDLS and CDR2 as YYNGEE. The CDR3 extends over 13 amino acids. The CDR3 sequence is CASSSSSYNEQFF. CDR3 coding DNA: TGTGCCAGCAGCTCTAGCTCCTACAATGAGCAGTTCTTC.

V gene TRBV5-1 combines with J gene TRBJ2-7; no clear D gene. V lost 4 bases, J lost 4 bases, and 21 bases lay in between. This CDR3 has 16 amino acids. From germline, CDR1 is SGHRS and CDR2 YFSETQ. CDR3 DNA sequence: TGCGCCAGCAGCCCCTGGCAGTGGACCTTCGGTTACGAGCAGTACTTC. Amino acid sequence: CASSPWQWTFGYEQYF. The whole variable domain, filled in from reference TRBV5-1 and TRBJ2-7, reads KAGVTQTPRYLIKTRGQQVTLSCSPISGHRSVSWYQQTPGQGLQFLFEYFSETQRNKGNFPGRFSGRQFSNSRSEMNVSTLELGDSALYLCASSPWQWTFGYEQYFGPGTRLTVT.

This sequence joins TRBV3-1 (or the pseudogene TRBV3-2) and TRBJ1-2; D gene uncertain. The CDR3 runs 16 residues. With 0 bases removed from V and 8 bases from J, the gap between germline ends came to 19 bases. Looked up from germline, CDR1 is LGHDT and CDR2 is YNNKEL (reference sequence). CDR3 coding DNA: TGTGCCAGCAGCCAAGATCGTTATCGGGGTGAGATCGGCTACACCTTC. The encoded protein is CASSQDRYRGEIGYTF.

The chain has TRBV28 and TRBJ1-5; no firm D call. This CDR3 contains 15 residues. CDR1 MDHEN and CDR2 SYDVKM come from the germline V gene. V was cut by 4 bases and J by 2 bases, with 12 bases left in between. DNA for the CDR3: TGTGCCAGCAGTTCCCAAGGTGGGGGCAATCAGCCCCAGCATTTT. This codes for CASSSQGGGNQPQHF. Looking up the rest from reference TRBV28 and TRBJ1-5 gives the full variable domain: DVKVTQSSRYLVKRTGEKVFLECVQDMDHENMFWYRQDPGLGLRLIYFSYDVKMKEKGDIPEGYSVSREKKERFSLILESASTNQTSMYLCASSSQGGGNQPQHFGDGTRLSIL.

This sequence joins TRBV5-4 and TRBJ2-1; 10 positions match TRBD2. Germline V lookup: CDR1 SGHNT, CDR2 YYREEE (reference sequence). The ends lost 0 bases at V and 10 bases at J; junction bases unmatched: 7. The CDR3 is 15 residues long. CDR3 bases: TGTGCCAGCAGCTTGGCGAGCGGGGGGGGTGAAGAGCAGTTCTTC. Translation: CASSLASGGGEEQFF.

A single count supports this clone. The chain uses TRBV9 and TRBJ1-2, with D perhaps TRBD1 (5 bases). The CDR3 has 17 amino acids. CDR1 and CDR2 from the germline V gene are SGDLS and YYNGEE. Trimming removed 0 bases from V and 4 bases from J, with 19 bases in between. CDR3: CASSVDFFEGDPYGYTF. The CDR3, as DNA: TGTGCCAGCAGCGTAGATTTTTTCGAAGGGGACCCCTATGGCTACACCTTC.

The chain links TRBV5-1 to TRBJ1-5; no definite D call. CDR1 SGHRS and CDR2 YFSETQ come from the germline V gene. The CDR3 contains 14 residues. The V gene lost 0 bases and the J gene lost 4 bases, with 8 bases spanning the gap. CDR3: CASSLDGLNQPQHF. In DNA, the CDR3 is TGCGCCAGCAGCTTGGACGGGTTGAATCAGCCCCAGCATTTT.

The chain employs TRBV7-2 and TRBJ1-5; no firm D call. CDR1 is SGHTA and CDR2 is FQGNSA in the germline V gene. Trimming took off 2 bases at V and 7 bases at J, with 6 bases between the two ends. The CDR3 covers 12 residues. The CDR3 region has the DNA TGTGCCAGCAGCTTATTCGACCAGCCCCAGCATTTT. Amino acids: CASSLFDQPQHF.

J is TRBJ2-1 and V is TRBV5-4; 13 nucleotides line up with TRBD2. This CDR3 has 18 amino acids. Trimming took 0 bases from V and 4 from J; bases not matched to a gene: 7. The germline gives CDR1 SGHNT, CDR2 YYREEE (reference sequence). This CDR3 is CASSLGGTSGKGYNEQFF. The CDR3 DNA reads TGTGCCAGCAGCTTGGGGGGGACTAGCGGGAAGGGTTACAATGAGCAGTTCTTC.

The rearrangement links TRBV19 to TRBJ1-1; the match to TRBD1 covers 7 bases. V dropped 6 bases and J dropped 1; count of bases not matched to a gene: 8. The germline V gene encodes CDR1 LNHDA and CDR2 SQIVND (reference sequence). CDR3 length: 15 residues. DNA of the CDR3: TGTGCCAGTAGCCCTCGACAGGGACCGAACACTGAAGCTTTCTTT. It translates to CASSPRQGPNTEAFF.

This chain joins TRBV29-1 and TRBJ2-1, with TRBD2 as a possible D gene (5 bases). This CDR3 has 14 residues. Trimming took off 6 bases at V and 7 bases at J, with 19 bases between the two ends. Germline-derived CDR1 and CDR2 are SQVTM and ANQGSEA. As DNA, the CDR3 is TGCAGCGTGGATGACTATGCCGTAAGGAATGAGCAGTTCTTC. Its translation is CSVDDYAVRNEQFF.

V and J are TRBV4-3 and TRBJ2-1, with D possibly TRBD1 on 5 matching bases. This CDR3 has 14 residues. V was trimmed by 4 bases and J by 6 bases, leaving 13 bases between them. Germline V gene sequence: CDR1 LGHNA, CDR2 YSLEER. The CDR3 reads CASSPGHAVNEQFF. The DNA for the CDR3 is TGCGCCAGCAGCCCAGGGCACGCGGTCAATGAGCAGTTCTTC.

The chain uses TRBV25-1 and TRBJ1-1; no clear D. Germline V CDR1 and CDR2: MGHDK, SYGVNS. This CDR3 comprises 13 residues. V lost 8 bases and J lost 0, with 10 bases in between. The CDR3 DNA sequence: TGTGCCAGCGTTGGACCTATGAACACTGAAGCTTTCTTT. Translated, it gives CASVGPMNTEAFF.